The 7 T cell receptor beta chains in this list originate from one sample, sequenced in a study of blood T cells in healthy people across ages. Then a second PCR, running roughly 7 to 11 cycles, was carried out with a sample-barcoded 5' primer and a J-beta primer mix. TCRdb re-called the 5' RACE reads through MiXCR, storing one row per CDR3 protein. The sample holds hundreds of thousands of distinct CDR3 sequences, about 34% seen once. Material for sequencing was blood. The source of these receptors is a man aged 18-30 years in good health.

The gene calls are TRBV7-9 and TRBJ2-7; D is perhaps TRBD2 (6 bases). Germline V gives CDR1 SEHNR, CDR2 FQNEAQ (reference sequence). V gave up 5 bases and J gave up 3 bases, with 11 bases separating them. The CDR3 sequence is 13 residues long. CDR3 in amino acids: CASSGRGNYEQYF. The DNA for the CDR3 is TGTGCCAGCAGCGGCCGGGGGAACTACGAGCAGTACTTC. The full variable domain, in which reference TRBV7-9 and TRBJ2-7 provide the parts outside the CDR3, is DTGVSQNPRHKITKRGQNVTFRCDPISEHNRLYWYRQTLGQGPEFLTYFQNEAQLEKSRLLSDRFSAERPKGSFSTLEIQRTEQGDSAMYLCASSGRGNYEQYFGPGTRLTVT.

This chain connects TRBV28 to TRBJ1-5, with a weak D call TRBD1 (5 bases). Trimming cost V 5 bases and J 7 bases, with 12 bases left between them. The CDR3 totals 13 residues. Germline CDR1 and CDR2: MDHEN and SYDVKM. CDR3 amino acids: CASSISGAQPQHF. The CDR3 nucleotides are TGTGCCAGCAGTATATCCGGGGCACAGCCCCAGCATTTT. The full variable domain, with the rest looked up from reference TRBV28 and TRBJ1-5, is DVKVTQSSRYLVKRTGEKVFLECVQDMDHENMFWYRQDPGLGLRLIYFSYDVKMKEKGDIPEGYSVSREKKERFSLILESASTNQTSMYLCASSISGAQPQHFGDGTRLSIL.

This clonotype was picked up a small number of times. The chain combines TRBV12-3 or TRBV12-4 with TRBJ1-2, with D uncertain. The CDR3 has 15 residues. Between the trimmed V and J ends, which lost 3 bases and 0 bases, there was a span of 11 bases. CDR3: CASSLGYDTNYGYTF. In DNA, the CDR3 is TGTGCCAGCAGTTTGGGATATGACACTAACTATGGCTACACCTTC.

This clonotype was picked up many times. The chain has TRBV12-3 or TRBV12-4 and TRBJ1-2, with 10 positions matching TRBD1. The CDR3 sequence is 14 residues long. V shed 7 bases, J shed 4 bases, and the junction held 6 bases outside the gene matches. DNA of the CDR3: TGTGCCAGCAATCGGGACAGGGGTGGCTATGGCTACACCTTC. This gives the protein CASNRDRGGYGYTF.

This rearrangement joins TRBV27 to TRBJ2-1; 8 positions match TRBD2. Germline loops: CDR1 MNHEY, CDR2 SMNVEV (reference sequence). J was trimmed by 9 bases and V by 6 bases; bases with no gene match: 7. The CDR3 has 13 residues. As DNA, the CDR3 is TGTGCCAGCAGCGGGGGGGCCTCTGGTGAGCAGTTCTTC. Translation: CASSGGASGEQFF.

The J gene is TRBJ1-1, the V gene TRBV5-1; perhaps TRBD1 as D (5 bases). Germline loops: CDR1 SGHRS, CDR2 YFSETQ. V was shortened by 3 bases and J by 3 bases, with 9 bases between the two germline ends. The CDR3 spans 13 residues. This chain's CDR3 is CASSWVGDTEAFF. The CDR3 DNA reads as TGCGCCAGCAGCTGGGTAGGGGACACTGAAGCTTTCTTT. The full variable domain, its missing parts supplied by reference TRBV5-1 and TRBJ1-1, is KAGVTQTPRYLIKTRGQQVTLSCSPISGHRSVSWYQQTPGQGLQFLFEYFSETQRNKGNFPGRFSGRQFSNSRSEMNVSTLELGDSALYLCASSWVGDTEAFFGQGTRLTVV.

This clonotype was seen at least ten times. The chain is built from TRBV9 and TRBJ2-1; D gene ambiguous. CDR3 length: 13 residues. The V gene's germline CDR1 is SGDLS and CDR2 YYNGEE. V shed 4 bases and J shed 7 bases, with 12 bases lying between them. In DNA, the CDR3 is TGTGCCAGCAGCCCCCCCCCCGATAATGAGCAGTTCTTC. Amino acids: CASSPPPDNEQFF. Looking up the rest from reference TRBV9 and TRBJ2-1 gives the full variable domain: DSGVTQTPKHLITATGQRVTLRCSPRSGDLSVYWYQQSLDQGLQFLIQYYNGEERAKGNILERFSAQQFPDLHSELNLSSLELGDSALYFCASSPPPDNEQFFGPGTRLTVL.